The 10 T cell receptor beta chains given below trace back to one sample, sequenced in a study of T cell repertoires in breast cancer. Unpaired genes were suppressed by blocking oligonucleotides during a second nested PCR. TCRdb reanalysed the emulsion pairing reads using MiXCR and keeps one entry per CDR3 protein. The sample lists just under 300 distinct CDR3 sequences, roughly a third occurring once. Primers covering all TCR V genes were used in emulsion RT-PCR on CD8+ T cells. Sequenced input: CD8+ T cells. The receptors were gathered from a pool of human donors with breast cancer or a healthy control (not recorded which).

This clonotype was picked up a small number of times. This clone may be a read error of a much larger clone one base away. This chain connects TRBV7-6 to TRBJ1-5; the D is unclear. This CDR3 contains 14 residues. Germline V lookup: CDR1 SGHVS, CDR2 FNYEAQ. The CDR3 sequence is CASGFLRSNQPQHF. In DNA form, the CDR3 reads TGTGCCAGCGGCTTCCTCAGGTCCAATCAGCCCCAGCATTTT.

This clonotype rates as medium-sized. The rearrangement joins TRBV4-3 to TRBJ1-2, with 8 bases matching TRBD1. This CDR3 has 14 residues. The ends lost 4 bases at V and 8 bases at J; junction bases unmatched: 9. CDR1 and CDR2 (germline): LGHNA, YSLEER. For the CDR3, the DNA is TGCGCCAGCAGCCTCGGACAGGGAAGACTCGGCTACACCTTC. This translates into CASSLGQGRLGYTF.

By share, this clonotype counts as medium-sized. Since a much larger clone is just one base distant, this may be a read error. The chain couples TRBV12-3 or TRBV12-4 to TRBJ2-5; the match to TRBD2 covers 8 bases. The CDR3 is 14 amino acids. The CDR3 is CASSERGLQETRYF. The CDR3 DNA reads TGTGCCAGCAGCGAGCGGGGGCTACAAGAGACCCGGTACTTC.

This clonotype is categorized as large. This may be a read error, as it is one base from a much larger clone. The missing conserved phenylalanine or tryptophan at the end of this CDR3 makes a read error likely. This chain connects TRBV7-2 to TRBJ1-2, with D maybe TRBD1 (6 bases). Trimming left V 3 bases short and J 4 bases short, with 9 bases between. From germline, CDR1 is SGHTA and CDR2 FQGNSA. The CDR3 runs 13 residues. The CDR3 DNA sequence: TGTGCCAGCAGCTTTCAGGGGTCCTATGGCTACACCTCC. Amino acids: CASSFQGSYGYTS.

Concerning this clonotype: At one end the junction does not follow the germline gene, possibly because of a read error. The chain has TRBV9 and TRBJ2-3; D may correspond to TRBD1 or TRBD2 (6 bases each). CDR1 and CDR2 from the germline V gene are SGDLS and YYNGEE. CDR3 length: 19 amino acids. CDR3 in DNA: TGTGCCAGCGGCGTAAGCTTGAGGGGGGCCGAACCTAGCACAGATACGCGGTATTTT. Its protein product is CASGVSLRGAEPSTDTRYF.

Ten or more counts support this clonotype. The chain recombines TRBV7-6 with TRBJ2-1; perhaps TRBD2 as D (6 bases). The CDR3 sequence is 14 residues long. Trimming took 4 bases from V and 16 from J, leaving 23 bases between them. Germline V gives CDR1 SGHVS, CDR2 FNYEAQ. The chain's CDR3 is CASSSEGQLDELFF. In DNA, the CDR3 is TGTGCCAGCAGCTCGGAGGGCCAGCTTGATGAGCTTTTCTTC.

Only a few counts were recorded for this clonotype. The CDR3 is CASSLNWVFGYTF. Here the CDR3 DNA reads TGTGCCAGCAGCTTAAACTGGGTCTTTGGCTACACCTTC. This chain connects TRBV7-3 to TRBJ1-2; D is unresolved. The V gene lost 1 base and the J gene lost 7 bases, with 10 bases spanning the gap. The CDR3 contains 13 residues. Germline-derived CDR1 and CDR2 are SGHTA and FQGTGA.

This clonotype was observed a few times. One junction end does not reproduce the germline sequence, and a read error may be involved. The CDR3 here is CASNLNGGYCFTF. In nucleotides, the CDR3 is TGTGCCAGCAACTTAAACGGGGGCTATTGCTTCACCTTC. V is TRBV7-3 and J is TRBJ1-2; D is perhaps TRBD1 (6 bases). CDR1 is SGHTA and CDR2 is FQGTGA in the germline V gene. The CDR3 contains 13 residues.

There are many counts of this clonotype. The rearrangement joins TRBV7-9 to TRBJ1-1; D remains unclear. Trimming took 2 bases from V and 0 from J, leaving 4 bases between them. The CDR3 length is 13 residues. Germline V gene data show CDR1 as SEHNR and CDR2 as FQNEAQ (reference sequence). As DNA, the CDR3 is TGTGCCAGCAGCTTACAGGTGAACACTGAAGCTTTCTTT. This sequence encodes CASSLQVNTEAFF.

This clonotype was detected only a few times. Germline is not matched at one junction end, which may reflect a read error. This chain connects TRBV10-1 to TRBJ1-4; a weak D match, TRBD1 (6 bases). Germline assignment: CDR1 WNHNN and CDR2 SYGVQD (reference sequence). This CDR3 spans 12 amino acids. The CDR3, as DNA: TGCACCAGCAGTGCAGACAGGTCTGGACTGTTTTTT. Translated, it gives CTSSADRSGLFF.